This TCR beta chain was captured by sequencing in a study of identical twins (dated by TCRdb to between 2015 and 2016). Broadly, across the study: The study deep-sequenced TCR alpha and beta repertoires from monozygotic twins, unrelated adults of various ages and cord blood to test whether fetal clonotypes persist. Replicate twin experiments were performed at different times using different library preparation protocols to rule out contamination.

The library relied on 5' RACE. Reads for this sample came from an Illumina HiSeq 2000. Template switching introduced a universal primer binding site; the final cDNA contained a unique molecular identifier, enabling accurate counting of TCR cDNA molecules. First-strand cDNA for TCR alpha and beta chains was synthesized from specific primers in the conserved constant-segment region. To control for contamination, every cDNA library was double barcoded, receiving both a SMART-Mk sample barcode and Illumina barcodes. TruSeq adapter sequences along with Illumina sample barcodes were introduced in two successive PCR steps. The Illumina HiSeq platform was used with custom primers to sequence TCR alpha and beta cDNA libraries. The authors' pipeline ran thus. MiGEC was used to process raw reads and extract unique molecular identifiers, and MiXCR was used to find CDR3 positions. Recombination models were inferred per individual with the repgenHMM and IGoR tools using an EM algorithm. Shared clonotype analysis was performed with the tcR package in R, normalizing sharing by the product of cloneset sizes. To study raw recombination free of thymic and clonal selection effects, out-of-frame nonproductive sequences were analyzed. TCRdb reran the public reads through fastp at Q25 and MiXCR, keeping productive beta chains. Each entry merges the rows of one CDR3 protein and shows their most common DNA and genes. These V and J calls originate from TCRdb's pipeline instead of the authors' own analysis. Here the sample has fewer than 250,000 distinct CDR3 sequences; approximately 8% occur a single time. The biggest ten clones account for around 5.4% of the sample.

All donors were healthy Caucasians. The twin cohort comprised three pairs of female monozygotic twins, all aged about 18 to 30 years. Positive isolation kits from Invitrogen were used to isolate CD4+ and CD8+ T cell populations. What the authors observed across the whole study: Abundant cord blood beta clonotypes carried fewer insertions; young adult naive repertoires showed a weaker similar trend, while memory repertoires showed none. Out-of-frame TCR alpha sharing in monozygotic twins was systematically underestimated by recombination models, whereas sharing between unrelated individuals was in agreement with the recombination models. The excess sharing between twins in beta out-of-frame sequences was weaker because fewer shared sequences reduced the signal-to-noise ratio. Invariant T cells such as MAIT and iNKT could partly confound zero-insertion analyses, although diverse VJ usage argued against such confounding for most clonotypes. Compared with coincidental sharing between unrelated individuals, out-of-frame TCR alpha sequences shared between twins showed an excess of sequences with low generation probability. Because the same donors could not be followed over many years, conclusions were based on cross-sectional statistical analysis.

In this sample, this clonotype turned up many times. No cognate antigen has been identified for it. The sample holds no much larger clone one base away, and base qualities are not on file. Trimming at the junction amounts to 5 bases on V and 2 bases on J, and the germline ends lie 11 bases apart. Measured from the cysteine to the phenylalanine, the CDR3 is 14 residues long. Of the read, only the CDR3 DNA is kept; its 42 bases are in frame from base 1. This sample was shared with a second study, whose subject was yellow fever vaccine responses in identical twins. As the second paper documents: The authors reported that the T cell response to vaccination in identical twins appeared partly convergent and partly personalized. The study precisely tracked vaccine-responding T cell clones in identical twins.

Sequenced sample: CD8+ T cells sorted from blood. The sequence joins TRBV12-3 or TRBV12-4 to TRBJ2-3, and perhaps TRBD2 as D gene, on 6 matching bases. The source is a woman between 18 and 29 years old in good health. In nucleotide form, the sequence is TGTGCCAGCAGTAGCCGGGACTCCACAGATACGCAGTATTTT. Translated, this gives CASSSRDSTDTQYF.